This TCR beta chain is drawn from a study of blood T cell repertoires in COVID-19. Whole-study context: Acute-phase and convalescent COVID-19 samples originated in the United States, Italy and Spain.

Profiling relied on immunoSEQ multiplex PCR, and the TCRdb table lists in-frame clones only, not all of them. This table holds roughly 250,000 clones, roughly 90% found once. The CDR3 totals 14 residues. The V segment lost 5 bases and the J segment 5 bases; nucleotides outside the gene matches: 8. The germline CDR1 and CDR2 sequences are LNHDA and SQIVND (reference sequence). The clonotype comes from a man younger than 45 with acute or convalescent COVID-19. The chain combines TRBV19 with TRBJ2-5, with 7 bases aligning to TRBD1. Material for sequencing was peripheral blood. The CDR3 DNA reads as TGTGCCAGTAGTGTCGGTCAGGGGGTGGAGACCCAGTACTTC. Encoded protein: CASSVGQGVETQYF.